These 19 T cell receptor beta chains share one sample of origin, sequenced in a study of OX40 agonist ivuxolimab in advanced cancers. Libraries were prepared through the immunoSEQ multiplex PCR assay. Not all clones reach the TCRdb copy of this immuneACCESS table, which keeps in-frame sequences only. Checked studies attribute under half of the gap to unresolved V genes and leave the rest unexplained. The sample has tens of thousands of clones on record, 90% of them singletons. Around 0.35% of the sample is held by the ten biggest clonotypes. The sample was CD4+ or CD8+ T cells sorted from blood, taken in a trial of the OX40 agonist ivuxolimab. Receptors were obtained from an adult with an advanced solid tumor such as melanoma, head and neck, liver or kidney cancer.

The chain carries TRBV27 and TRBJ2-7, with D perhaps TRBD1 or TRBD2 (7 bases each). Germline CDR1 MNHEY, CDR2 SMNVEV (reference sequence). CDR3 length: 17 amino acids. Trimming shortened V by 10 bases and J by 1 base, and 26 bases separated the two germline ends. The CDR3 region is CAIAPGAGQPSSYEQYF. CDR3 nucleotides: TGTGCCATAGCCCCCGGAGCGGGACAGCCTTCTTCCTACGAGCAGTACTTC.

This chain uses TRBV7-2 with TRBJ2-2, with TRBD2 as a possible D gene (7 bases). Germline CDR1 reads SGHTA; CDR2 reads FQGNSA. With 6 bases removed from V and 7 bases from J, the gap between germline ends came to 15 bases. The CDR3 totals 14 residues. CDR3 sequence reads: CASRGGGFNGELFF. The DNA of the CDR3 is TGTGCCAGCAGGGGAGGGGGATTTAACGGGGAGCTGTTTTTT.

V and J are TRBV6-1 and TRBJ2-1; D is ambiguous. The germline V gene has CDR1 MNHNS and CDR2 SASEGT. The ends were cut back, 5 bases at V and 4 bases at J, with 9 bases in the middle. The CDR3 length is 13 residues. CDR3 residues: CASSIQSYNEQFF. CDR3 coding DNA: TGTGCCAGCAGTATACAGAGTTACAATGAGCAGTTCTTC.

The gene calls are TRBV30 and TRBJ1-1, with unresolved D. V gave up 3 bases and J gave up 4 bases, with 15 bases separating them. Per germline, CDR1 GTSNPN and CDR2 SVGIG (reference sequence). The CDR3 is 14 residues long. In DNA form, the CDR3 reads TGTGCCTGGAGATCTGACGGGAAGGGCACTGAAGCTTTCTTT. This gives the protein CAWRSDGKGTEAFF.

Concerning this clone itself: Additional DNA sequences in this sample encode the identical CDR3. The gene calls are TRBV6-5 and TRBJ2-7; D is undetermined. Trimming cost V 2 bases and J 1 base, with 12 bases left between them. Germline V gene sequence: CDR1 MNHEY, CDR2 SVGAGI. The CDR3 sequence is 15 residues long. The CDR3 protein is CASSYSQAYSYEQYF. The DNA for the CDR3 is TGTGCCAGCAGTTACAGCCAGGCCTATTCCTACGAGCAGTACTTC.

The rearrangement joins TRBV4-1 to TRBJ1-4; no firm D call. Trimming pared 0 bases from V and 7 bases from J, leaving 3 bases between. This CDR3 comprises 12 residues. Per germline, CDR1 MGHRA and CDR2 YSYEKL. The CDR3 region is CASSQEGEKLFF. As DNA, the CDR3 is TGCGCCAGCAGCCAAGAAGGTGAAAAACTGTTTTTT.

This chain joins TRBV14 and TRBJ1-1; D is ambiguous. The CDR3 loop spans 13 amino acids. V lost 5 bases and J lost 0, with 7 bases in between. The V gene's germline CDR1 is SGHDN and CDR2 FVKESK. The CDR3 DNA follows: TGTGCCAGCAGCGCAGATCTGAACACTGAAGCTTTCTTT. Translation gives CASSADLNTEAFF.

V usage is TRBV18 and J usage is TRBJ2-7; D is perhaps TRBD1 (6 bases). Deletions cut 6 bases from V and 5 bases from J, with 14 bases between. This CDR3 has 13 amino acids. Germline lookup yields CDR1 KGHSH and CDR2 LQKENI. The DNA of the CDR3 is TGTGCCAGCTCCCCTCAGGGGCAGAACGAGCAGTACTTC. Protein product: CASSPQGQNEQYF.

As concerns this clone: The junction shows a germline mismatch at one end, possibly a read error. The chain links TRBV6-1 to TRBJ1-6, with 10 bases identical to TRBD1. Germline CDR1 MNHNS, CDR2 SASEGT. CDR3 length equals 15 residues. Written as DNA, the CDR3 is TGTGCCAGCAGCGAAGGACAGGGGGGGAGTTCACCCCTCCACTTT. It encodes CASSEGQGGSSPLHF.

The rearrangement uses TRBV5-1 and TRBJ2-3, with 10 positions matching TRBD2. V gave up 1 base and J gave up 3 bases; unmatched junction bases: 2. CDR1 and CDR2 (germline): SGHRS, YFSETQ. The CDR3 contains 15 residues. The CDR3 protein is CASSLQAGGTDTQYF. CDR3 nucleotides: TGCGCCAGCAGCTTGCAAGCGGGAGGGACAGATACGCAGTATTTT.

The J gene is TRBJ2-7, the V gene TRBV5-8; either TRBD1 or TRBD2 may fit D (5 bases each). CDR3 size: 14 residues. Germline CDR1 is SGHTS and CDR2 is YDEGEE. Trimming removed 1 base from V and 7 bases from J, with 15 bases in between. The CDR3 DNA is TGTGCCAGCAGCTTGTCTTACTATGAGGGGGAGCAGTACTTC. Translated, it gives CASSLSYYEGEQYF.

In DNA, the CDR3 is TGCGCCAGCAGCTATAGCACAGATACGCAGTATTTT. It encodes CASSYSTDTQYF. The chain couples TRBV5-1 to TRBJ2-3; D is ambiguous. The CDR3 runs 12 residues. V lost 3 bases and J lost 0, with 2 bases in between. Germline loops: CDR1 SGHRS, CDR2 YFSETQ.

This sequence joins TRBV10-1 and TRBJ2-7; the match to TRBD2 covers 9 bases. The CDR3 runs 14 residues. Trimming cost V 2 bases and J 7 bases; bases outside gene matches: 6. Germline values: CDR1 WNHNN, CDR2 SYGVQD (reference sequence). The CDR3 is CASSEAGGPAEQYF. In DNA, the CDR3 is TGCGCCAGCAGTGAGGCGGGAGGGCCGGCTGAGCAGTACTTC.

The chain recombines TRBV6-5 with TRBJ1-1; TRBD1 might be the D (5 bases). This CDR3 has 14 residues. The germline CDR1 and CDR2 sequences are MNHEY and SVGAGI. V shed 5 bases and J shed 5 bases, with 15 bases lying between them. The CDR3 DNA reads TGTGCCAGCAGTAAAGCGGGAAGGGGAACTGAAGCTTTCTTT. This translates into CASSKAGRGTEAFF.

The chain recombines TRBV11-2 with TRBJ2-6, with 8 bases identical to TRBD2. The CDR3 length is 17 residues. Germline lookup yields CDR1 SGHAT and CDR2 FQNNGV. Trimming cost V 3 bases and J 1 base; bases outside gene matches: 5. This CDR3 is CASSFAGGRSGANVLTF. In nucleotides, the CDR3 is TGTGCCAGCAGCTTCGCGGGGGGAAGATCTGGGGCCAACGTCCTGACTTTC. Supplemented by reference TRBV11-2 and TRBJ2-6, the full variable domain reads EAGVAQSPRYKIIEKRQSVAFWCNPISGHATLYWYQQILGQGPKLLIQFQNNGVVDDSQLPKDRFSAERLKGVDSTLKIQPAKLEDSAVYLCASSFAGGRSGANVLTFGAGSRLTVL.

The chain uses TRBV18 and TRBJ2-5; no definite D call. Germline V gives CDR1 KGHSH, CDR2 LQKENI. Trimming pared 4 bases from V and 1 base from J, leaving 10 bases between. The CDR3 spans 14 residues. The CDR3 DNA is TGTGCCAGCTCACTCGGGCAAGTCCAAGAGACCCAGTACTTC. Amino acids: CASSLGQVQETQYF. The full variable domain, its missing parts supplied by reference TRBV18 and TRBJ2-5, is NAGVMQNPRHLVRRRGQEARLRCSPMKGHSHVYWYRQLPEEGLKFMVYLQKENIIDESGMPKERFSAEFPKEGPSILRIQQVVRGDSAAYFCASSLGQVQETQYFGPGTRLLVL.

The V gene is TRBV7-8, the J gene TRBJ1-6; 9 positions match TRBD1. The CDR3 is 15 amino acids. Germline lookup yields CDR1 SGHVS and CDR2 FQNEAQ. Losses at the gene ends were 5 bases for V and 7 bases for J; bases not matched to a gene: 6. CDR3 protein: CASSQGTGLNSPLHF. CDR3 coding DNA: TGTGCCAGCAGCCAAGGGACAGGGCTAAATTCACCCCTCCACTTT.

The rearrangement links TRBV5-6 to TRBJ2-1; 16 bases fit TRBD2. CDR3 length: 18 residues. V lost 2 bases to trimming and J lost 0 bases; unmatched junction nucleotides: 2. Per germline, CDR1 SGHDT and CDR2 YYEEEE. For the CDR3, the DNA is TGTGCCAGCAGCTTCGGGACTAGCGGGAGGGTCTCCTACAATGAGCAGTTCTTC. Amino acid sequence: CASSFGTSGRVSYNEQFF.

The chain carries TRBV5-4 and TRBJ2-1, with TRBD1 as a possible D gene (6 bases). CDR3 length equals 13 residues. The germline gives CDR1 SGHNT, CDR2 YYREEE (reference sequence). Trimming cost V 4 bases and J 3 bases, with 8 bases left between them. CDR3 amino acids: CASSRDNYNEQFF. CDR3 sequence (DNA): TGTGCCAGCAGCCGGGACAACTACAATGAGCAGTTCTTC.